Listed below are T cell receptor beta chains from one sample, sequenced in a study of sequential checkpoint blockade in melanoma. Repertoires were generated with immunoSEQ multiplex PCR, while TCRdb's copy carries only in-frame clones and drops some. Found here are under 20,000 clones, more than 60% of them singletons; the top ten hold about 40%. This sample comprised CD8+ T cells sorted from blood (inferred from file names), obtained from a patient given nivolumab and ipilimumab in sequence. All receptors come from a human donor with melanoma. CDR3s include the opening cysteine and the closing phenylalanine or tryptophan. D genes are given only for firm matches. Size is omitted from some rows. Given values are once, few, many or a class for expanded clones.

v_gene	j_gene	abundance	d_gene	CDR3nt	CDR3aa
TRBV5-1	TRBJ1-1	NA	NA	TGCGCCAGCAGCTTGGGCAGGAACACTGAAGCTTTCTTT	CASSLGRNTEAFF
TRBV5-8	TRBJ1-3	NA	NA	TGTGCCAGCAGTTCAGGAACCGGCTCTGGAAACACCATATATTTT	CASSSGTGSGNTIYF
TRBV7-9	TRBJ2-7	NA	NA	TGTGCCAGCAGCGCCGGCGGAGAAGTATTTTACGAGCAGTACTTC	CASSAGGEVFYEQYF
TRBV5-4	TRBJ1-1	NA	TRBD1	TGTGCCACCTCCCCCCGGGACAGGGAGAACACTGAAGCTTTCTTT	CATSPRDRENTEAFF
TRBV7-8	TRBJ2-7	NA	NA	TGTGCCAGCAGCCCACAGGGAAACGAGCAGTACTTC	CASSPQGNEQYF
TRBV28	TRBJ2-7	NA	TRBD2	TGTGCCAGCAATCGGGGACTAGCGGGAACTGAGCAGTACTTC	CASNRGLAGTEQYF
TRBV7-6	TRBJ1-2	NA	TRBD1	TGTGCCAGCAGCCCCGGGACAGGGATCTATGGCTACACCTTC	CASSPGTGIYGYTF
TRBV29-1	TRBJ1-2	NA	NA	TGCAGCGTTGGTTCAGGTGTCCAGGGCTACACCTTC	CSVGSGVQGYTF
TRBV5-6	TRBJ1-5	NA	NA	TGTGCCAGCAGCTCATTACAGAATCCCAATCAGCCCCAGCATTTT	CASSSLQNPNQPQHF
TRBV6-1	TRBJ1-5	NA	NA	TGTGCCAGCAGTGAAGCCCGTAAGAGAAATCAGCCCCAGCATTTT	CASSEARKRNQPQHF
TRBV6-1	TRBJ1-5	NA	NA	TGTGCCAGCTCCAGGGGCGATCAGCCCCAGCATTTT	CASSRGDQPQHF
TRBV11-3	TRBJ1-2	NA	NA	TGTGCCAGCAGCTTTGAAGTCTTACCCGGCTATGGCTACACCTTC	CASSFEVLPGYGYTF
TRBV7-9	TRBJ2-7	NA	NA	TGTGCCAGCAGCTTAAGCTCCTACGAGCAGTACTTC	CASSLSSYEQYF
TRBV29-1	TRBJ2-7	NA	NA	TGCAGCGTCATGACAGGGACTGGCGAGCAGTACTTC	CSVMTGTGEQYF
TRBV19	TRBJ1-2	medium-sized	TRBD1	TGTGCCAGTAGTATTACAGGGGCCTCTAACTATGGCTACACCTTC	CASSITGASNYGYTF
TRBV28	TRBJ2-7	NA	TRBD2	TGTGCCACCACTAGCGGGGTTTCCTACGAGCAGTACTTC	CATTSGVSYEQYF
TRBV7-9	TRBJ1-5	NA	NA	TGTGCCAGCAGCTTCGGGGGGGCAAATCAGCCCCAGCATTTT	CASSFGGANQPQHF
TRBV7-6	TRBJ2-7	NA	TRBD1	TGTGCCAGCAGCGGGGGACAGGGGGTCACCTACGAGCAGTACTTC	CASSGGQGVTYEQYF
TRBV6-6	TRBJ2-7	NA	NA	TGTGCCGGGCAAGGGGACTCCTACGAGCAGTACTTC	CAGQGDSYEQYF
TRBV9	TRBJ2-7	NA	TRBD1	TGTGCCAGCAGCCCCGGACAGGGGACCTACGAGCAGTACTTC	CASSPGQGTYEQYF
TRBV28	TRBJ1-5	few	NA	TGTGCCAGCAGTTGGGTCCACAGTAGCGATCAGCCCCAGCATTTT	CASSWVHSSDQPQHF
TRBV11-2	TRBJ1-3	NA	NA	TGTGCCAGCAGCTTAAACGACCCGGGCACCATATATTTT	CASSLNDPGTIYF
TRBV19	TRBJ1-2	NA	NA	TGTGCCAGTAGCCCCCCCTCGGGAGGGGGTAATGGCTACACCTTC	CASSPPSGGGNGYTF
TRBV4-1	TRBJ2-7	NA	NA	TGCGCCAGCAGCCAAGATTGGGGCGGAAGCTACGAGCAGTACTTC	CASSQDWGGSYEQYF
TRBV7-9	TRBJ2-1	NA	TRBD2	TGTGCCAGCAGCCAGAGACTAGCGGGGAATGAGCAGTTCTTC	CASSQRLAGNEQFF
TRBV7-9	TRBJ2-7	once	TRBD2	TGTGCCAGCAGCTTAGAGGGACTAGCGTACGAGCAGTACTTC	CASSLEGLAYEQYF
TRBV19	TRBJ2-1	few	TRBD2	TGTGCCAGTAGTATAACTAGCGGGGCGTTCAATGAGCAGTTCTTC	CASSITSGAFNEQFF
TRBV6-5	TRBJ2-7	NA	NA	TGTGCCAGCAGTCAGGACAGTGGGGCCTACGAGCAGTACTTC	CASSQDSGAYEQYF
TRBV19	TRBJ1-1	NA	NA	TGTGCCAGTAGTATAGTACCGGACAGTCACAACACTGAAGCTTTCTTT	CASSIVPDSHNTEAFF
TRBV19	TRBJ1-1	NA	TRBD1	TGTGCCAGTAGTATCGGGACAGGGGGTATCAGGACTGAAGCTTTCTTT	CASSIGTGGIRTEAFF
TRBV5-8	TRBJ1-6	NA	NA	TGTGCCAGCAGCTTCAGCGGTAATTCACCCCTCCACTTT	CASSFSGNSPLHF
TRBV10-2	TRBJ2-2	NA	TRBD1	TGCGCCTCCGAGGAAGGGACAGGGGGAACCGGGGAGCTGTTTTTT	CASEEGTGGTGELFF
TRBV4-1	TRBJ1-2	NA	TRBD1	TGCGCCAGCAGCCAGAGCCGGGACAGGGGATACTATGGCTACACCTTC	CASSQSRDRGYYGYTF
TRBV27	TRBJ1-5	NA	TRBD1	TGTGCCAGCAGGCCCGGGACAGGGGGTGGCAATCAGCCCCAGCATTTT	CASRPGTGGGNQPQHF
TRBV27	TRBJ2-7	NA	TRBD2	TGTGCCAGCAGTTTAAATGGGGGACTAGCGATCCACGAGCAGTACTTC	CASSLNGGLAIHEQYF
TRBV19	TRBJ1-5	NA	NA	TGTGCCAGTAGTATTAGAGATAGCAATCAGCCCCAGCATTTT	CASSIRDSNQPQHF
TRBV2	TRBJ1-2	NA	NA	TGTGCCAGCAGGACCCTGGGTCAAGTCGGGACTTATGGCCACACCTTC	CASRTLGQVGTYGHTF
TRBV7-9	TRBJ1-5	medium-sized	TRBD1	TGTGCCAGCAGCCCGAAAGGGACAGGGGATCAGCCCCAGCATTTT	CASSPKGTGDQPQHF
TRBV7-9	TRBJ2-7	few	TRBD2	TGTGCCAGCAGCTTTACTAGCGGGAGGGCCGGCGAGCAGTACTTC	CASSFTSGRAGEQYF
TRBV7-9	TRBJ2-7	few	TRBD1	TGTGCCAGCAGCATGGACAGGGGATTCTACGAGCAGTACTTC	CASSMDRGFYEQYF
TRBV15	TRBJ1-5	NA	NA	TGTGCCACCAGCACAGGGTTCTATCAGCCCCAGCATTTT	CATSTGFYQPQHF
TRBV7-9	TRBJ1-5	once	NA	TGTGCCAGCAGCACAGGGACATCGCCCCAGCATTTT	CASSTGTSPQHF
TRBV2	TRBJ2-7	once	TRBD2	TGTGCCAGCAGGTTACCGGGACTAGCGGTTTACGAGCAGTACTTC	CASRLPGLAVYEQYF
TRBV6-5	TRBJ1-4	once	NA	TGTGCCAGCAGTTCGGGACATCAACTGTTTTTT	CASSSGHQLFF
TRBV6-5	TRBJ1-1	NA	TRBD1	TGTGCCAGCAATTACAGGGGCACGAACACTGAAGCTTTCTTT	CASNYRGTNTEAFF
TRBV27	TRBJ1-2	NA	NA	TGTGCCAGCAGGCCGGCGGAGGGGCGGATTAACTATGGCTACACCTTC	CASRPAEGRINYGYTF
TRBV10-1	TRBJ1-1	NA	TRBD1	TGCGCCAGCAGTGAGACAGGACAGGGGGCTGAAGCTTTCTTT	CASSETGQGAEAFF